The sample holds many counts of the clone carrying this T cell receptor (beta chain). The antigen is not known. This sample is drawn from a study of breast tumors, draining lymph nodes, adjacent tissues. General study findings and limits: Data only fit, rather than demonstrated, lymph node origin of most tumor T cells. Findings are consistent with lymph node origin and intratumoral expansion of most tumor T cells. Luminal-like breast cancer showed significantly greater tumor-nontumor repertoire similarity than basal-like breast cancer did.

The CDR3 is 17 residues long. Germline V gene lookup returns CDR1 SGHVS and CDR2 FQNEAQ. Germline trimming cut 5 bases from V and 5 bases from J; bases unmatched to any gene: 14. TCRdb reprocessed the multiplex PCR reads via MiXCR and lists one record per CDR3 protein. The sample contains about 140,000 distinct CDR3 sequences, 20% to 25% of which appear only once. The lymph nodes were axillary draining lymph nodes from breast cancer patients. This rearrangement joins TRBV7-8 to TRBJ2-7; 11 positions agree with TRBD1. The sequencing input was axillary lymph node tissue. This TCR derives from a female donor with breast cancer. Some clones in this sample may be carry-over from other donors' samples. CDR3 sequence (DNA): TGTGCCAGCAGCACCCCTACACGTGGGACAGGGGGGGACGAGCAGTACTTC. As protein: CASSTPTRGTGGDEQYF. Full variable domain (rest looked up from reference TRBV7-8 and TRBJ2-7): GAGVSQSPRYKVAKRGQDVALRCDPISGHVSLFWYQQALGQGPEFLTYFQNEAQLDKSGLPSDRFFAERPEGSVSTLKIQRTQQEDSAVYLCASSTPTRGTGGDEQYFGPGTRLTVT.